Each of the 27 T cell receptor beta chains below was sequenced from the same sample in a study of T cell changes during pregnancy in multiple sclerosis. Sequenced by immunoSEQ multiplex PCR; TCRdb stores in-frame clones only, minus some. The data hold some 31,000 clones, with 80% to 90% observed a single time. This specimen consisted of CD8+ T cells from peripheral blood mononuclear cells, obtained in the second trimester of pregnancy. Source of these receptors: a female donor with multiple sclerosis, enrolled in a pregnancy study.

V gene TRBV2 combines with J gene TRBJ2-1; D may be TRBD2 (5 bases). The CDR3 sequence is 13 residues long. The germline gives CDR1 SNHLY, CDR2 FYNNEI. V was trimmed by 6 bases and J by 0 bases, leaving 6 bases between them. The CDR3 coding sequence is TGTGCCAGCAGCGGGAACTCCTACAATGAGCAGTTCTTC. Protein product: CASSGNSYNEQFF.

This chain links TRBV6-5 with TRBJ2-7; perhaps TRBD2 as D (5 bases). CDR1 is MNHEY and CDR2 is SVGAGI in the germline V gene. The CDR3 spans 11 residues. The V gene lost 7 bases and the J gene lost 4 bases, with 8 bases spanning the gap. The CDR3 reads CASTTGYEQYF. CDR3 sequence (DNA): TGTGCCAGCACTACGGGGTACGAGCAGTACTTC.

The chain links TRBV25-1 to TRBJ1-3; a possible D gene is TRBD1 (5 bases). CDR3 size: 15 residues. V lost 5 bases, J lost 4 bases, and 15 bases lay in between. CDR1 is MGHDK and CDR2 is SYGVNS in the germline V gene. The CDR3 reads CASSLGGNSGNTIYF. Written as DNA, the CDR3 is TGTGCCAGCAGTTTGGGGGGAAATTCAGGAAACACCATATATTTT.

The chain recombines TRBV28 with TRBJ2-1; 8 bases align to TRBD2. V trimming: 7 bases; J trimming: 0 bases; junction bases outside the gene matches: 8. The CDR3 totals 16 residues. Per germline, CDR1 MDHEN and CDR2 SYDVKM. CDR3 coding DNA: TGTGCCAGCACGGAGACTAGCGCGAGCTCCTACAATGAGCAGTTCTTC. It translates to CASTETSASSYNEQFF.

The chain combines TRBV27 with TRBJ2-5; 13 bases map to TRBD2. The V gene end was trimmed by 0 bases and the J gene end by 4 bases; junction bases not matched to a gene: 11. CDR1 is MNHEY, CDR2 SMNVEV, per germline (reference sequence). CDR3 size: 19 residues. The CDR3 here is CASSLSTSGGAATGETQYF. The CDR3 DNA reads as TGTGCCAGCAGTTTATCCACTAGCGGGGGGGCCGCGACAGGAGAGACCCAGTACTTC.

This sequence joins TRBV25-1 and TRBJ1-1, with D uncertain. V lost 6 bases and J 1 base, leaving 9 bases between the germline ends. The CDR3 length is 13 residues. Looked up from germline, CDR1 is MGHDK and CDR2 is SYGVNS. This CDR3 is CASRLASNTEAFF. The CDR3, as DNA: TGTGCCAGCAGGCTAGCATCGAACACTGAAGCTTTCTTT.

The chain links TRBV29-1 to TRBJ2-3, with no clear D. This CDR3 has 13 amino acids. Deletions cut 3 bases from V and 2 bases from J, with 9 bases between. Germline V CDR1 and CDR2: SQVTM, ANQGSEA. The DNA for the CDR3 is TGCAGCGTTGACGGTGGGCCCACAGATACGCAGTATTTT. Its translation: CSVDGGPTDTQYF.

This sequence joins TRBV19 and TRBJ1-5; D not certain. This CDR3 is 15 amino acids long. Germline V gene lookup returns CDR1 LNHDA and CDR2 SQIVND (reference sequence). Trimming took off 5 bases at V and 0 bases at J, with 11 bases between the two ends. The CDR3, as DNA: TGTGCCAGTAGTGGGTCAGACTTTAGCAATCAGCCCCAGCATTTT. This sequence encodes CASSGSDFSNQPQHF. Drawing the rest from reference TRBV19 and TRBJ1-5, the complete variable domain is DGGITQSPKYLFRKEGQNVTLSCEQNLNHDAMYWYRQDPGQGLRLIYYSQIVNDFQKGDIAEGYSVSREKKESFPLTVTSAQKNPTAFYLCASSGSDFSNQPQHFGDGTRLSIL.

The V call is TRBV27, the J call TRBJ2-1; maybe TRBD1 (6 bases). The germline CDR1 and CDR2 sequences are MNHEY and SMNVEV (reference sequence). There are 13 residues in the CDR3. The V and J ends lost 3 bases and 7 bases respectively, with 10 bases between them. CDR3 sequence: CASSLGALNEQFF. In DNA, the CDR3 is TGTGCCAGCAGTTTGGGGGCTCTAAATGAGCAGTTCTTC.

This chain joins TRBV19 and TRBJ1-1; D is unclear. CDR1 LNHDA and CDR2 SQIVND come from the germline V gene (reference sequence). This CDR3 comprises 12 residues. V lost 7 bases and J lost 2, with 8 bases in between. CDR3 region: CASTEGNTEAFF. DNA of the CDR3: TGTGCCAGTACTGAGGGCAACACTGAAGCTTTCTTT. The variable domain in full, with the rest retrieved from reference TRBV19 and TRBJ1-1, is DGGITQSPKYLFRKEGQNVTLSCEQNLNHDAMYWYRQDPGQGLRLIYYSQIVNDFQKGDIAEGYSVSREKKESFPLTVTSAQKNPTAFYLCASTEGNTEAFFGQGTRLTVV.

The V gene is TRBV27, the J gene TRBJ2-7; TRBD2 agrees at 10 bases. V shed 3 bases, J shed 4 bases, and the junction held 6 bases outside the gene matches. CDR1 and CDR2 from the germline V gene are MNHEY and SMNVEV (reference sequence). The CDR3 runs to 15 residues. The CDR3: CASSFSGRNEYEQYF. The CDR3, as DNA: TGTGCCAGCAGTTTTAGCGGGAGGAATGAATACGAGCAGTACTTC.

The chain joins TRBV15 to TRBJ1-3; D unresolved. The CDR3 has 13 residues. The ends were cut back, 5 bases at V and 0 bases at J, with 5 bases in the middle. The germline V gene encodes CDR1 LNHNV and CDR2 YYDKDF (reference sequence). CDR3 sequence reads: CATSWSSGNTIYF. The CDR3 DNA sequence: TGTGCCACCAGCTGGAGCTCTGGAAACACCATATATTTT.

The chain recombines TRBV4-1 with TRBJ2-3; D call uncertain. This CDR3 comprises 15 residues. Trimming pared 6 bases from V and 2 bases from J, leaving 15 bases between. Germline loops: CDR1 MGHRA, CDR2 YSYEKL. CDR3 amino acids: CASSGFSVNTDTQYF. As DNA, the CDR3 is TGCGCCAGCAGTGGTTTCTCGGTAAACACAGATACGCAGTATTTT.

The chain carries TRBV2 and TRBJ2-7, with no clear D. Germline loops: CDR1 SNHLY, CDR2 FYNNEI. The CDR3 sequence is 12 residues long. V was trimmed by 8 bases and J by 2 bases, leaving 10 bases between them. The CDR3 DNA is TGTGCCAGCCAAGACACGGCCTACGAGCAGTACTTC. This encodes CASQDTAYEQYF.

J is TRBJ1-1 and V is TRBV19; TRBD1 is a possible D gene (6 bases). CDR3 length: 16 amino acids. The germline V gene has CDR1 LNHDA and CDR2 SQIVND (reference sequence). Trimming left V 8 bases short and J 3 bases short, with 22 bases between. This chain's CDR3 is CASYQDLQGGYTEAFF. The CDR3 DNA follows: TGTGCCAGTTATCAAGACCTCCAAGGGGGATACACTGAAGCTTTCTTT.

The chain is built from TRBV2 and TRBJ1-1; D perhaps matches TRBD1 (6 bases). Germline values: CDR1 SNHLY, CDR2 FYNNEI. V dropped 3 bases and J dropped 2 bases, with 13 bases sitting between them. The CDR3 runs to 15 residues. The CDR3 spells CASSDLTGINTEAFF. The CDR3 nucleotides read TGTGCCAGCAGTGACCTAACAGGGATAAACACTGAAGCTTTCTTT. Based on the CDR3 plus reference TRBV2 and TRBJ1-1, the full variable domain is EPEVTQTPSHQVTQMGQEVILRCVPISNHLYFYWYRQILGQKVEFLVSFYNNEISEKSEIFDDQFSVERPDGSNFTLKIRSTKLEDSAMYFCASSDLTGINTEAFFGQGTRLTVV.

This sequence joins TRBV5-8 and TRBJ2-5; D is uncertain. There are 14 residues in the CDR3. Germline values: CDR1 SGHTS, CDR2 YDEGEE. V was pared by 4 bases and J by 3 bases, with 13 bases between. CDR3 amino acids: CASSGFIQEETQYF. CDR3 nucleotides: TGTGCCAGCAGCGGATTTATCCAGGAAGAGACCCAGTACTTC.

The chain is built from TRBV9 and TRBJ2-1; 7 bases fit TRBD2. Germline loops: CDR1 SGDLS, CDR2 YYNGEE. The CDR3 consists of 15 residues. Trimming at V came to 0 bases and at J to 7 bases, leaving 7 bases not matched to a gene. DNA of the CDR3: TGTGCCAGCAGCGTAGGCGGCGGGAGTGTGAATGAGCAGTTCTTC. Residues: CASSVGGGSVNEQFF.

The chain joins TRBV28 to TRBJ1-5; 11 nucleotides agree with TRBD1. The CDR3 is made up of 15 amino acids. Germline CDR1 and CDR2: MDHEN and SYDVKM. V dropped 6 bases and J dropped 6; count of bases not matched to a gene: 7. DNA of the CDR3: TGTGCCAGCAGACCAACCGGGACAGGGGGTCAGCCCCAGCATTTT. It encodes CASRPTGTGGQPQHF.

The genes are TRBV5-4 and TRBJ2-7; D possibly corresponds to TRBD2 (5 bases). CDR1 and CDR2 (germline): SGHNT, YYREEE (reference sequence). Trimming removed 2 bases at V and 7 bases at J, with 13 bases between. This CDR3 spans 13 amino acids. In nucleotides, the CDR3 is TGTGCCAGCAGCTTTTCTACGCCGGGGGAGCAGTACTTC. Translated: CASSFSTPGEQYF. Filled out from reference TRBV5-4 and TRBJ2-7, the complete variable domain reads ETGVTQSPTHLIKTRGQQVTLRCSSQSGHNTVSWYQQALGQGPQFIFQYYREEENGRGNFPPRFSGLQFPNYSSELNVNALELDDSALYLCASSFSTPGEQYFGPGTRLTVT.

This clone was recorded once. The J gene is TRBJ2-7, the V gene TRBV28, with D hard to call. Germline V gene sequence: CDR1 MDHEN, CDR2 SYDVKM. The CDR3 covers 13 residues. V shed 5 bases and J shed 3 bases, with 11 bases lying between them. This chain's CDR3 is CASSPPKNYEQYF. The CDR3 bases are TGTGCCAGCAGTCCCCCAAAAAACTACGAGCAGTACTTC.

The chain links TRBV4-3 to TRBJ1-3; no clear D gene. The germline CDR1 and CDR2 sequences are LGHNA and YSLEER. CDR3 length: 15 residues. Between the trimmed V and J ends, which lost 0 bases and 2 bases, there was a span of 8 bases. In DNA, the CDR3 is TGCGCCAGCAGCCAAGATGAGGATCCTGGAAACACCATATATTTT. Translation: CASSQDEDPGNTIYF.

The J gene is TRBJ2-7, the V gene TRBV9, with a tentative D call TRBD2 (6 bases). CDR1 is SGDLS, CDR2 YYNGEE, per germline. The V gene lost 4 bases and the J gene lost 3 bases, with 11 bases spanning the gap. The CDR3 contains 13 residues. CDR3 sequence: CASSTPGSYEQYF. Written as DNA, the CDR3 is TGTGCCAGCAGCACCCCCGGGAGCTACGAGCAGTACTTC.

V is TRBV6-6 and J is TRBJ2-7; 8 bases map to TRBD1. The ends lost 6 bases at V and 5 bases at J; junction bases unmatched: 9. This CDR3 has 14 residues. Looked up from germline, CDR1 is MNHNY and CDR2 is SVGAGI (reference sequence). CDR3 DNA: TGTGCCAGCAGCCACTCCGGGACAGGTAACGAGCAGTACTTC. It codes for CASSHSGTGNEQYF.

The V gene is TRBV13, the J gene TRBJ1-1; 7 nucleotides agree with TRBD1. Germline V gene data show CDR1 as PRHDT and CDR2 as FYEKMQ (reference sequence). The CDR3 totals 14 residues. The V gene end was trimmed by 5 bases and the J gene end by 4 bases; junction bases not matched to a gene: 7. The CDR3 bases are TGTGCCAGCAGCGGACTAGCAGGGGGCACTGAAGCTTTCTTT. Translated: CASSGLAGGTEAFF.

This chain connects TRBV19 to TRBJ2-5, with D possibly being TRBD1 (6 bases). Looked up from germline, CDR1 is LNHDA and CDR2 is SQIVND (reference sequence). This CDR3 comprises 13 residues. The V end lost 5 bases, the J end lost 4 bases, and 11 bases lay between the germline ends. The CDR3 coding sequence is TGTGCCAGTAGTCCAAGGGGGAGAGAGACCCAGTACTTC. It is translated as CASSPRGRETQYF.

The chain is built from TRBV7-9 and TRBJ2-1, with D possibly TRBD1 on 6 matching bases. The V gene lost 5 bases and the J gene lost 8 bases, with 19 bases spanning the gap. The CDR3 extends over 15 amino acids. Germline V gives CDR1 SEHNR, CDR2 FQNEAQ (reference sequence). The CDR3 bases are TGTGCCAGCAGCGACTACCAGGGGATCCGAGATGAGCAGTTCTTC. This gives the protein CASSDYQGIRDEQFF.